This is a list of T cell receptor beta chains from one sample in a study of identical twins. TCRdb fed the 5' RACE reads into MiXCR, producing one record per CDR3 protein. The sample holds hundreds of thousands of distinct CDR3 sequences; approximately 13% are singletons and the top ten take 1.5% to 2%. The data were also submitted as part of a second study, on yellow fever vaccine responses in identical twins.

Sequenced material: PBMCs. These receptors were obtained from a woman aged 18-30 years in good health. CDR3s include the opening cysteine and the closing phenylalanine or tryptophan. A D gene is named only where the DNA matches it firmly. Size is omitted from some rows. Given values are once, few, many or a class for expanded clones.

clone_size d_call j_call v_call cdr3_length cdr3_nt cdr3_aa
few TRBD2 TRBJ2-1 TRBV28 15 TGTGCCAGCAGTTTTGCGGGAGACGGGGGGAATGAGCAGTTCTTC CASSFAGDGGNEQFF
few - TRBJ2-1 TRBV2 18 TGTGCCAGCAGCCCAAGTAAGCCCGGGCCCCAATCTTACAATGAGCAGTTCTTC CASSPSKPGPQSYNEQFF
- - TRBJ2-5 TRBV10-3 11 TGTGCCATCAGTGCCGGGTATCTTAACTACTTC CAISAGYLNYF
- - TRBJ1-2 TRBV4-1 16 TGCGCCAGCAGCCAAGAGGGGCGGGGGGATATTTATGGCTACACCTTC CASSQEGRGDIYGYTF
- - TRBJ2-3 TRBV12-3/TRBV12-4 13 TGTGCCAGCAGCTGGGCTAGCCCAGATACGCAGTATTTT CASSWASPDTQYF
- TRBD2 TRBJ2-5 TRBV14 16 TGTGCCAGCAGCCACTGGTCCGGGGGGGAACGTGAGACCCAGTACTTC CASSHWSGGERETQYF
many - TRBJ2-2 TRBV5-1 15 TGCGCCAGCAGCTTGGCCTCAGCTACTACCGGGGAGCTGTTTTTT CASSLASATTGELFF
few - TRBJ1-2 TRBV7-8 12 TGTGCCAGCGGGGTTTCTAACTATGGCTACACCTTC CASGVSNYGYTF
- TRBD1 TRBJ1-5 TRBV6-4 15 TGTGCCAGCAGTGACTCGACAGGGGGCAATCAGCCCCAGCATTTT CASSDSTGGNQPQHF
- - TRBJ2-7 TRBV3-1 15 TGTGCCAGCAGCTCGAGGAGAGGGTCCTCCTACGAGCAGTACTTC CASSSRRGSSYEQYF
few - TRBJ1-4 TRBV7-9 15 TGTGCCAGCAGCTCCAACAGGGCGGCTAATGAAAAACTGTTTTTT CASSSNRAANEKLFF
- - TRBJ2-3 TRBV9 14 TGTGCCAGCAGCGTAGGAGGGGAGGAAGATACGCAGTATTTT CASSVGGEEDTQYF
few - TRBJ1-1 TRBV7-9 12 TGTGCCAGCAGCCGTACGGTTGCTGAAGCTTTCTTT CASSRTVAEAFF
many - TRBJ2-5 TRBV29-1 13 TGCAGCGTTGAGATGGTGGACTCTGAGACCCAGTACTTC CSVEMVDSETQYF
few - TRBJ2-1 TRBV6-2/TRBV6-3 16 TGTGCCAGCACGCCATGGGGGGGCAGCCCATACGATGAGCAGTTCTTC CASTPWGGSPYDEQFF
few TRBD1 TRBJ2-7 TRBV20-1 13 TGCAGTGCTAGAGGGACAGGGCTTTACGAGCAGTACTTC CSARGTGLYEQYF
- - TRBJ2-3 TRBV28 15 TGTGCCAGCAGTTTACGTGGGGGAGAGAGGTGGACGCAGTATTTT CASSLRGGERWTQYF
many TRBD1 TRBJ1-5 TRBV10-2 15 TGCGCCAGCAGTCCTGGACAGGGGGCCGGTCAGCCCCAGCATTTT CASSPGQGAGQPQHF
- TRBD1 TRBJ1-1 TRBV12-3/TRBV12-4 15 TGTGCCAGCAGTTTAAACGGACAGGGGAACACTGAAGCTTTCTTT CASSLNGQGNTEAFF
few - TRBJ2-1 TRBV4-1 15 TGCGCCAGCAGCCAAGGTAGGGTCTCCTACAATGAGCAGTTCTTC CASSQGRVSYNEQFF
few TRBD2 TRBJ2-7 TRBV2 18 TGTGCCAGCAGTGGACCTACTAGCGGGATAACCGAGGGATACGAGCAGTACTTC CASSGPTSGITEGYEQYF
- - TRBJ1-1 TRBV6-5 14 TGTGCCAGCAGTTACATTCCGGGAAGGACTGAAGCTTTCTTT CASSYIPGRTEAFF
few TRBD1 TRBJ2-5 TRBV10-3 16 TGTGCCATCAGTGAGTCGGACAGGGGGGATCAAGAGACCCAGTACTTC CAISESDRGDQETQYF
few - TRBJ2-2 TRBV5-1 14 TGCGCCAGCAGCTTTAAAGGGACCGCCGGGGAGCTGTTTTTT CASSFKGTAGELFF
- - TRBJ1-2 TRBV24-1 12 TGTGCCACCAGTGTCACAGGGATCGGCTACACCTTC CATSVTGIGYTF
few - TRBJ2-1 TRBV4-1 15 TGCGCCAGCAGCCAGGCGGGGATCTCCTACAATGAGCAGTTCTTC CASSQAGISYNEQFF
few - TRBJ2-3 TRBV7-6 14 TGTGCCAGCAGCTCGGTCCTATACACAGATACGCAGTATTTT CASSSVLYTDTQYF
- TRBD2 TRBJ2-7 TRBV4-1 15 TGCGCCAGCAGCCAACTCGGGACTAGTAACTACGAGCAGTACTTC CASSQLGTSNYEQYF
- - TRBJ1-2 TRBV20-1 15 TGCAGTGCTAGAGCCACGACACCGGATAACTATGGCTACACCTTC CSARATTPDNYGYTF
- TRBD1 TRBJ1-4 TRBV25-1 20 TGTGCCAGCAGTGCCAACTCCAGTATCCGGGACAGGGGGCGCCTCGGGAAACTGTTTTTT CASSANSSIRDRGRLGKLFF
- TRBD2 TRBJ2-1 TRBV5-8 17 TGTGCCAGCAGCTTGGGGGTATGGGCTAGCGGGAGAAACGAGCAGTTCTTC CASSLGVWASGRNEQFF
few - TRBJ2-7 TRBV27 15 TGTGCCAGCAGTTTATCGACGGGCCTCCACTACGAGCAGTACTTC CASSLSTGLHYEQYF
- - TRBJ1-2 TRBV4-1 14 TGCGCCAGCAGCCAAGGGGAGGCAGGTTTTGGCTACACCTTC CASSQGEAGFGYTF
- - TRBJ1-6 TRBV14 13 TGTGCCTCCGGTCCAGGACCTAATTCACCCCTCCACTTT CASGPGPNSPLHF
- - TRBJ2-3 TRBV2 15 TGTGCCAGCAGTGAGGAGGGTTCGAGGGCAGATACGCAGTATTTT CASSEEGSRADTQYF
- - TRBJ2-3 TRBV15 14 TGTGCCACCAGCAGAGCGTTGGGCACAGATACGCAGTATTTT CATSRALGTDTQYF
- - TRBJ2-3 TRBV7-9 14 TGTGCCAGCCTCCCGGGACCTAGCACAGATACGCAGTATTTT CASLPGPSTDTQYF
few TRBD2 TRBJ2-3 TRBV10-3 14 TGTGCCATTACCCCGGGACTAGGGGGAGATACGCAGTATTTT CAITPGLGGDTQYF
once - TRBJ2-1 TRBV27 16 TGTGCCAGCAGTTCCTACCCCCGGGGGTATTACAATGAGCAGTTCTTC CASSSYPRGYYNEQFF
- - TRBJ1-1 TRBV7-9 16 TGTGCCAGCAGCCAAATAGGGCCGACAGGGAACACTGAAGCTTTCTTT CASSQIGPTGNTEAFF
- - TRBJ1-1 TRBV2 15 TGTGCCAGCGGACCCGTTGGGGGCCGGGCCGCTGAAGCTTTCTTT CASGPVGGRAAEAFF
many TRBD2 TRBJ2-1 TRBV28 16 TGTGCCAGCAGTTTTAATGGGATGCGGGAGGAACATGAGCAGTTCTTC CASSFNGMREEHEQFF
few - TRBJ1-5 TRBV6-5 15 TGTGCCAGCAGTTACTCGGTGTCAGGGAGTCAGCCCCAGCATTTT CASSYSVSGSQPQHF
many TRBD2 TRBJ2-7 TRBV6-1 14 TGTGCCAGCGGGACTAGCGGGAGCTCCTACGAGCAGTACTTC CASGTSGSSYEQYF